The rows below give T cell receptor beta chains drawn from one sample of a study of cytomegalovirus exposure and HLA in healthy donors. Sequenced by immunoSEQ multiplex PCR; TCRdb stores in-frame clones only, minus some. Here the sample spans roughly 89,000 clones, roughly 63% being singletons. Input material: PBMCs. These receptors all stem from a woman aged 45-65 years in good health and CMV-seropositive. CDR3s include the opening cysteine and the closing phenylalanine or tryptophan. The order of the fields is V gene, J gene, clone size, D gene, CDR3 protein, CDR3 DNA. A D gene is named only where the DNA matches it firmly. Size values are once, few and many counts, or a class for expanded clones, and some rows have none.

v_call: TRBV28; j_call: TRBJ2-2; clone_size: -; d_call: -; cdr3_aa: CASTDSNTGELFF; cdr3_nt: TGTGCCAGCACAGACAGTAACACCGGGGAGCTGTTTTTT
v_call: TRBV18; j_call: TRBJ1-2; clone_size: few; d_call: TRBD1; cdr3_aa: CASSPSTGGGYTF; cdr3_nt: TGTGCCAGCTCTCCCTCGACAGGGGGAGGCTACACCTTC
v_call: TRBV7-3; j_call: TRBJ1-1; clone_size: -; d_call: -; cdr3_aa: CASSPHGAGSATEAFF; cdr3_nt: TGTGCCAGCAGCCCCCACGGCGCGGGGTCAGCCACTGAAGCTTTCTTT
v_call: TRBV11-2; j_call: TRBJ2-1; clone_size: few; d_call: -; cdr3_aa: CASSLAGSLYNEQFF; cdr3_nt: TGTGCCAGCAGCTTAGCCGGGTCGCTCTACAATGAGCAGTTCTTC
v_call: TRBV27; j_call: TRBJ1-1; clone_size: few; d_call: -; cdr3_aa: CASSSISRNTEAFF; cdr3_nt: TGTGCCAGCAGTTCAATCTCCAGGAACACTGAAGCTTTCTTT
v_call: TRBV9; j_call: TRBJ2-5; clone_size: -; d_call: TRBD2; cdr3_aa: CASSGGGSQDQTQYF; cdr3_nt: TGTGCCAGCAGCGGGGGGGGAAGCCAGGATCAGACCCAGTACTTC
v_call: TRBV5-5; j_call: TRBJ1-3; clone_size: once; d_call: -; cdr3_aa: CASSRGSGNTIYF; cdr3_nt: TGTGCCAGCAGCAGGGGTTCTGGAAACACCATATATTTT
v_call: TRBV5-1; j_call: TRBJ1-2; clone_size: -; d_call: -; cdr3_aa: CASSLGAVNYGYTF; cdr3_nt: TGCGCCAGCAGCTTGGGAGCCGTTAACTATGGCTACACCTTC
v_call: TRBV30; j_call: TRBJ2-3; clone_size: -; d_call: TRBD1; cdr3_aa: CAWLDRARADTQYF; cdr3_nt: TGTGCCTGGTTAGACAGGGCCCGTGCAGATACGCAGTATTTT
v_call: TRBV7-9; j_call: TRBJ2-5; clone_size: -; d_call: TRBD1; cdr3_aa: CASSSDREFEETQYF; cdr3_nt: TGTGCCAGCAGCTCGGACAGGGAGTTCGAAGAGACCCAGTACTTC
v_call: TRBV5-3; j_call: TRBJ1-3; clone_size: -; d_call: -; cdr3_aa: CARSLAFRGFRSGNTIYF; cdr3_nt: TGTGCCAGAAGCTTGGCCTTCCGGGGTTTTAGATCTGGAAACACCATATATTTT
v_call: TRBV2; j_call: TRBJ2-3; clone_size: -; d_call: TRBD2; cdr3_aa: CASRPPASGGGGTQYF; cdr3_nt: TGTGCCAGCAGACCCCCAGCTAGCGGGGGCGGGGGTACGCAGTATTTT
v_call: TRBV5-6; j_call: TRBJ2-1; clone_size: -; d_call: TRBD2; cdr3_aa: CASSLILGGVGEQFF; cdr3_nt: TGTGCCAGCAGCTTGATTTTGGGGGGGGTAGGTGAGCAGTTCTTC
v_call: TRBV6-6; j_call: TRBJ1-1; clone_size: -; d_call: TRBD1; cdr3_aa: CASIRQGANTEAFF; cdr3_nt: TGTGCCAGTATAAGACAGGGGGCGAACACTGAAGCTTTCTTT
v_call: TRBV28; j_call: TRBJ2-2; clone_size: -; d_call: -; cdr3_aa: CATKPPGRANTGELFF; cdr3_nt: TGTGCCACCAAACCCCCGGGTCGGGCGAACACCGGGGAGCTGTTTTTT
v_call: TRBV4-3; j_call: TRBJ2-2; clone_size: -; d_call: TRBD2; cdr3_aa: CASSQDGLADTGELFF; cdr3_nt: TGCGCCAGCAGCCAAGATGGGCTAGCGGACACCGGGGAGCTGTTTTTT
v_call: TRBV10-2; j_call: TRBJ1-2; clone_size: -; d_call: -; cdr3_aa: CASSSQGLNYGYTF; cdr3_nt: TGCGCCAGCAGTTCTCAGGGGCTGAACTATGGCTACACCTTC
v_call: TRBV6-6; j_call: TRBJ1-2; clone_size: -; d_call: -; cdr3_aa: CASSSGGGHGYTF; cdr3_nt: TGTGCCAGCAGCTCCGGGGGGGGGCATGGCTACACCTTC
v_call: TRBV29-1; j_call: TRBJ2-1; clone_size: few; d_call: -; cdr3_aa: CSVERGPGAHNEQFF; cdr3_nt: TGCAGCGTTGAAAGGGGGCCGGGGGCCCACAATGAGCAGTTCTTC
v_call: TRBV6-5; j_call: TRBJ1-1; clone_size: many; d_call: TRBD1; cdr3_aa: CASSYIRTGYTEAFF; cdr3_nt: TGTGCCAGCAGTTACATCCGGACAGGGTACACTGAAGCTTTCTTT
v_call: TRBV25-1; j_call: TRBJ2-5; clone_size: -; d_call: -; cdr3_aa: CASSVTGSQETQYF; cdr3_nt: TGTGCCAGCAGTGTCACAGGGAGCCAAGAGACCCAGTACTTC
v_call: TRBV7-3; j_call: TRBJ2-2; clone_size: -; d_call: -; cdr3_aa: CASSLLGGVAGELFF; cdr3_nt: TGTGCCAGCAGCTTATTAGGGGGGGTGGCCGGGGAGCTGTTTTTT
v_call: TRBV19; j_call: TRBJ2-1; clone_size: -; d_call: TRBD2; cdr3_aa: CASSIAGGGYNEQFF; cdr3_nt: TGTGCCAGTAGTATAGCCGGGGGGGGATACAATGAGCAGTTCTTC
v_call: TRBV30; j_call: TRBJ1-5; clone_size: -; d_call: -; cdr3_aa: CAWSFGGNQPQHF; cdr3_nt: TGTGCCTGGAGTTTCGGGGGCAATCAGCCCCAGCATTTT
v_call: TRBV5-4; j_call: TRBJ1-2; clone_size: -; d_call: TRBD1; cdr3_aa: CASSQDREDGYTF; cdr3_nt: TGTGCCAGCAGCCAGGACAGGGAGGATGGCTACACCTTC
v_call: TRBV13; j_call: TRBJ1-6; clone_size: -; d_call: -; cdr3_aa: CASRMRGGWTSPLHF; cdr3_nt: TGTGCCAGCAGAATGCGGGGTGGATGGACTTCACCCCTCCACTTT
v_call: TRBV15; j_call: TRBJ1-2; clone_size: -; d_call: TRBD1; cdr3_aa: CATSRDSDRAYGYTF; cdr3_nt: TGTGCCACCAGCAGAGATTCCGACAGGGCCTATGGCTACACCTTC
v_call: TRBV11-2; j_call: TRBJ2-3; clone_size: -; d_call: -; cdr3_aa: CASSSIPGVTDTQYF; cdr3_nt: TGTGCCAGCAGCTCGATACCCGGGGTTACAGATACGCAGTATTTT
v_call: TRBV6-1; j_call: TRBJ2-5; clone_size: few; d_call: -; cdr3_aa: CASRALMVQETQYF; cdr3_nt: TGTGCCAGCAGGGCCCTTATGGTCCAAGAGACCCAGTACTTC
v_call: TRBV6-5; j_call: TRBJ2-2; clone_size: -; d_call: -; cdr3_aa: CASSYLLTGELFF; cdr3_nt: TGTGCCAGCAGTTACCTTCTCACCGGGGAGCTGTTTTTT
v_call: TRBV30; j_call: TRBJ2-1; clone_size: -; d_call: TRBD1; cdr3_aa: CAWRAGTGVFF; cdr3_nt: TGTGCCTGGAGGGCCGGGACAGGGGTGTTCTTC
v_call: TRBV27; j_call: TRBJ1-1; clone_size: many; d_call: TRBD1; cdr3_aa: CASREQGTEAFF; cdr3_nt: TGTGCCAGCAGGGAACAGGGGACTGAAGCTTTCTTT
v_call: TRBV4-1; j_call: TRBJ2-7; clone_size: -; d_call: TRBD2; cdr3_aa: CASSQERAGDRTYEQYF; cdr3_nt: TGCGCCAGCAGCCAAGAAAGGGCGGGGGACCGAACCTACGAGCAGTACTTC
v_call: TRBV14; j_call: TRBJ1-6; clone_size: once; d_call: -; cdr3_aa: CASSQLGRNSPLHF; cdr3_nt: TGTGCCAGCAGCCAACTAGGTAGAAATTCACCCCTCCACTTT
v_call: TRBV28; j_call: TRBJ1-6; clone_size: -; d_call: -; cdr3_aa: CASSQPLVGDSPLHF; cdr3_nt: TGTGCCAGCAGCCAGCCACTGGTGGGAGATTCACCCCTCCACTTT
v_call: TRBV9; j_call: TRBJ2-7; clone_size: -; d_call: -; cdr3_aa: CASSLTGGPAGEQYF; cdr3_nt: TGTGCCAGCAGCCTTACCGGGGGGCCCGCCGGCGAGCAGTACTTC
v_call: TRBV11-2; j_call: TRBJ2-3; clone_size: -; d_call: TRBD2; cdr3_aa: CASSLGAGGSPDTQYF; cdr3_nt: TGTGCCAGCAGCTTGGGGGCGGGGGGGTCGCCAGATACGCAGTATTTT
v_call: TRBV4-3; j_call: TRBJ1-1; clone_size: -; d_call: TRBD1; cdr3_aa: CASSRIWDSNTEAFF; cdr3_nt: TGCGCCAGCAGCCGGATATGGGACAGTAACACTGAAGCTTTCTTT
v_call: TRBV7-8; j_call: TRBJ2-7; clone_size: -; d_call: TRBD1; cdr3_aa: CASSSDRGGYEQYF; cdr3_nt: TGTGCCAGCAGCAGTGACAGGGGGGGTTACGAGCAGTACTTC
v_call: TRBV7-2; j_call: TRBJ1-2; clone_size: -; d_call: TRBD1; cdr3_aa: CASSSGGERSNYGYTF; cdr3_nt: TGTGCCAGCAGCTCAGGGGGAGAGCGTTCTAACTATGGCTACACCTTC
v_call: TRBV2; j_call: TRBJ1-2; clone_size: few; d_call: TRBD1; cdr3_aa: CASTTLGQALGGYTF; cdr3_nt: TGTGCCAGCACCACCCTAGGACAGGCTCTGGGCGGCTACACCTTC
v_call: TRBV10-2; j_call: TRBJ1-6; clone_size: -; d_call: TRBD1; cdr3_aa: CASSEGWDRADSPLHF; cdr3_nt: TGCGCCAGCAGTGAGGGTTGGGACAGGGCTGATTCACCCCTCCACTTT
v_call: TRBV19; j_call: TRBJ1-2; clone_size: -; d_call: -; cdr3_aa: CASSMSLQGGGYTF; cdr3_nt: TGTGCCAGTAGTATGTCACTCCAGGGTGGAGGCTACACCTTC
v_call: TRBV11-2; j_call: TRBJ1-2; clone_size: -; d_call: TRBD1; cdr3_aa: CASTRTGRDYGYTF; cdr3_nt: TGTGCCAGCACCAGGACAGGGCGGGACTATGGCTACACCTTC
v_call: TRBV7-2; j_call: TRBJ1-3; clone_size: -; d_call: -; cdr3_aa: CASSLQGPLGGNTIYF; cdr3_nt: TGTGCCAGCAGCTTACAGGGTCCACTGGGAGGAAACACCATATATTTT
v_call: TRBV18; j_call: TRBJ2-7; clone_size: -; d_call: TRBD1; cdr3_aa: CASSLTDRAHEQYF; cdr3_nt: TGTGCCAGCTCACTTACGGACAGGGCCCACGAGCAGTACTTC